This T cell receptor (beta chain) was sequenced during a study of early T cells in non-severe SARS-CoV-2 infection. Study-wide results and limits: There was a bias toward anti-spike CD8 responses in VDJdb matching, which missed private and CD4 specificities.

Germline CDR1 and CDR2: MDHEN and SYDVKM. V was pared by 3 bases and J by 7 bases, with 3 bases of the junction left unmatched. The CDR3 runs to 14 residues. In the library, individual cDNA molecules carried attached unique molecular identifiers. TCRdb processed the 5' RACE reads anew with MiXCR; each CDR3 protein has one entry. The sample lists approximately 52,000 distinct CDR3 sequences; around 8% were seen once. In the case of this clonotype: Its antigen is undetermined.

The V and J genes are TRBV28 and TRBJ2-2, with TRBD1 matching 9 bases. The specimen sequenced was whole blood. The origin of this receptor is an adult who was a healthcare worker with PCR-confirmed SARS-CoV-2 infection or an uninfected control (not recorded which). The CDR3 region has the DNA TGTGCCAGCAGTTTTGACAGGGGGAACGGGGAGCTGTTTTTT. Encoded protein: CASSFDRGNGELFF.